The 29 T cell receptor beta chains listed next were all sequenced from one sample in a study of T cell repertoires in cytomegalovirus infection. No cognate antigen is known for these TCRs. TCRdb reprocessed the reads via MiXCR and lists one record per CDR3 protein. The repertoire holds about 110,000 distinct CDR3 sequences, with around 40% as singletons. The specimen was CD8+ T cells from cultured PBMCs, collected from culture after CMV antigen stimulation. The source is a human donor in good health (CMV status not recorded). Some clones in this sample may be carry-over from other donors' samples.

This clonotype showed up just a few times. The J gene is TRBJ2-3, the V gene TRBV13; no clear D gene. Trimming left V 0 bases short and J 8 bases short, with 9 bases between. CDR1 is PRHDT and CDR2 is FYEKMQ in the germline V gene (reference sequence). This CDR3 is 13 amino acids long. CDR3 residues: CASSLGALSTQYF. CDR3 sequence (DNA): TGTGCCAGCAGCTTAGGGGCTCTGAGTACGCAGTATTTT. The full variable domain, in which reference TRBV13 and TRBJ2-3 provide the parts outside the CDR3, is AAGVIQSPRHLIKEKRETATLKCYPIPRHDTVYWYQQGPGQDPQFLISFYEKMQSDKGSIPDRFSAQQFSDYHSELNMSSLELGDSALYFCASSLGALSTQYFGPGTRLTVL.

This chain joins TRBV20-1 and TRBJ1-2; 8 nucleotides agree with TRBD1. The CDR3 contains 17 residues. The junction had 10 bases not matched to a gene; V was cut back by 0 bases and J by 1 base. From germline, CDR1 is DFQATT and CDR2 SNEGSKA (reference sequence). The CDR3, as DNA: TGCAGTGCTAGAGAGACAGGGGCCCCGATTTTTAACTATGGCTACACCTTC. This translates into CSARETGAPIFNYGYTF.

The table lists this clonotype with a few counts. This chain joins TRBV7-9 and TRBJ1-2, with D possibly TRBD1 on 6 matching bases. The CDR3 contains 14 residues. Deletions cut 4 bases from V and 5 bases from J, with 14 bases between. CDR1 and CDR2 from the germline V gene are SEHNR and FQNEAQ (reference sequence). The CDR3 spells CASSSEGDHYGYTF. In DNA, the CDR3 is TGTGCCAGCAGCTCGGAGGGGGACCATTATGGCTACACCTTC.

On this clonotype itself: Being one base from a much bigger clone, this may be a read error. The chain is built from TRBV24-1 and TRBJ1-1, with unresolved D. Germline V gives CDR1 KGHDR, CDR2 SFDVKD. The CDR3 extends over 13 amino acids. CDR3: CATSDTWNTEASF. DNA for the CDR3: TGTGCCACCAGTGATACGTGGAACACTGAAGCTTCCTTT.

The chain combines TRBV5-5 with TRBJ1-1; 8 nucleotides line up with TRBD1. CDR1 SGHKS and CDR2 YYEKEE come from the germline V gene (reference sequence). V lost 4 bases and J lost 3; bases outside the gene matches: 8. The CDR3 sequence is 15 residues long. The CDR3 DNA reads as TGTGCCAGCAGCCCCCCGGACAGGGTGGACACTGAAGCTTTCTTT. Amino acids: CASSPPDRVDTEAFF.

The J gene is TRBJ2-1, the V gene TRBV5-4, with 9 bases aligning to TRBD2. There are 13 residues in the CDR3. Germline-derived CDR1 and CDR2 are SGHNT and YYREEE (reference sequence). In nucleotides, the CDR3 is TGTGTAACCCGGTGGCGGGGGGGGAATGAGCAGTTCTTC. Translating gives CVTRWRGGNEQFF.

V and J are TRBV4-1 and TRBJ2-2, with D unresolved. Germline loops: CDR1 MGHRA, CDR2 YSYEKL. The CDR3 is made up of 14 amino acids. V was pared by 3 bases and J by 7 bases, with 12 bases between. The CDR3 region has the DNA TGCGCCAGCAGCCAGTACTTAGCAGGCGGGGAGCTGTTTTTT. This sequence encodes CASSQYLAGGELFF.

The CDR3 DNA reads as TGTGCCAGCAGTCCGGGACAGTACTACGAGCAGTACTTC. Translation: CASSPGQYYEQYF. The chain couples TRBV27 to TRBJ2-7, with 7 nucleotides matching TRBD1. Germline-derived CDR1 and CDR2 are MNHEY and SMNVEV (reference sequence). With 5 bases clipped from V and 3 bases from J, the junction kept 4 bases outside the gene matches. This CDR3 has 13 amino acids.

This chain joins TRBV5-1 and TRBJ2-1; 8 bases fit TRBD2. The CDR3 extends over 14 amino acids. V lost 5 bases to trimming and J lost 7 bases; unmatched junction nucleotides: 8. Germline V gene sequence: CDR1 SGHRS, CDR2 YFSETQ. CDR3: CASRSGSGVNEQFF. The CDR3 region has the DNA TGCGCCAGCAGATCGGGTAGCGGGGTAAATGAGCAGTTCTTC.

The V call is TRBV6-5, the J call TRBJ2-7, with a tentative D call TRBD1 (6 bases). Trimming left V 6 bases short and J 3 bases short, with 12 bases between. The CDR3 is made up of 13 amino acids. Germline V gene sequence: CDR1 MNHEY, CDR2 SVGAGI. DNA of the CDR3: TGTGCCAGCAGAGACACAGGGCTCTACGAGCAGTACTTC. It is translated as CASRDTGLYEQYF.

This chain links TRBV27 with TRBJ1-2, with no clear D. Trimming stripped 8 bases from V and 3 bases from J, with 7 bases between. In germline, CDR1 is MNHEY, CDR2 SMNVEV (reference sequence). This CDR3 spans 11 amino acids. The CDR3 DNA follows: TGTGCCAGCGGGCAGCACTATGGCTACACCTTC. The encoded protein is CASGQHYGYTF.

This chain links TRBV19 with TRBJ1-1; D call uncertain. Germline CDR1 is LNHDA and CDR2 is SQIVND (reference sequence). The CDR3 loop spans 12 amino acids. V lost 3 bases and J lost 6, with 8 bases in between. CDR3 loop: CASSINGAEAFF. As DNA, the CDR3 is TGTGCCAGTAGTATCAACGGGGCTGAAGCTTTCTTT.

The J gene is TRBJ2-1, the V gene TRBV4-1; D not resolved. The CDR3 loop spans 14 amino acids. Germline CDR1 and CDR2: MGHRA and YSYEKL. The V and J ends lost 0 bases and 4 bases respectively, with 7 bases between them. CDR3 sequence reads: CASSQDSRYNEQFF. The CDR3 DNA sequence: TGCGCCAGCAGCCAAGATTCCCGGTACAATGAGCAGTTCTTC.

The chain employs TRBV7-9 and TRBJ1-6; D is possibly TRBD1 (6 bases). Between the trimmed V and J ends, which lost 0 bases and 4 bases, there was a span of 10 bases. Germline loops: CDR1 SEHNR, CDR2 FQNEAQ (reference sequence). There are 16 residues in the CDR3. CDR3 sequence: CASSLAGTLYNSPLHF. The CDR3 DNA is TGTGCCAGCAGCTTAGCGGGGACACTGTATAATTCACCCCTCCACTTT.

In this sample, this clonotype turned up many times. This CDR3 is CAISMDRVSYNSPLHF. Written as DNA, the CDR3 is TGTGCCATCAGCATGGACAGGGTCTCCTATAATTCACCCCTCCACTTT. This sequence joins TRBV10-3 and TRBJ1-6; 8 bases are shared with TRBD1. CDR1 and CDR2 from the germline V gene are ENHRY and SYGVKD. Germline trimming cut 6 bases from V and 0 bases from J; bases unmatched to any gene: 4. The CDR3 is 16 residues long.

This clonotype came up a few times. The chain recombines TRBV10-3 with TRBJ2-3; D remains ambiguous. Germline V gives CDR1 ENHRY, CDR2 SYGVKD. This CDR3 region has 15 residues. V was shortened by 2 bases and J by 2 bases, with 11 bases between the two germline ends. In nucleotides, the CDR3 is TGTGCCATCAGTGAGGAGAGCCTTAACACAGATACGCAGTATTTT. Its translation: CAISEESLNTDTQYF.

This CDR3 reads CASSLAHQNSYNEQFF. The CDR3 DNA sequence: TGTGCCAGCAGTTTAGCGCACCAAAACTCCTACAATGAGCAGTTCTTC. The chain uses TRBV28 and TRBJ2-1, with D unclear. There are 16 residues in the CDR3. Germline CDR1 MDHEN, CDR2 SYDVKM. V shed 2 bases and J shed 0 bases, with 11 bases lying between them.

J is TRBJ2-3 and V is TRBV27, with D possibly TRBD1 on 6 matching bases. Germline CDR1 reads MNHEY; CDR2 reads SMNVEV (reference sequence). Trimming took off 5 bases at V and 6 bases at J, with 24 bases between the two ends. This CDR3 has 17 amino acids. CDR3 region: CASSGGQWSSPGDTQYF. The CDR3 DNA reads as TGTGCCAGCAGTGGTGGACAGTGGTCGAGTCCCGGCGATACGCAGTATTTT.

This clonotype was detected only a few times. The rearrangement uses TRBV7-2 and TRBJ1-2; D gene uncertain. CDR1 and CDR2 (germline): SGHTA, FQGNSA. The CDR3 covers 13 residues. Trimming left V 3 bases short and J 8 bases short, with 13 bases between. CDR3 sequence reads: CASSFGSALGYTF. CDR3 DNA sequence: TGTGCCAGCAGCTTTGGCAGTGCCCTCGGCTACACCTTC. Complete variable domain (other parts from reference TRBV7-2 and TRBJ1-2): GAGVSQSPSNKVTEKGKDVELRCDPISGHTALYWYRQSLGQGLEFLIYFQGNSAPDKSGLPSDRFSAERTGGSVSTLTIQRTQQEDSAVYLCASSFGSALGYTFGSGTRLTVV.

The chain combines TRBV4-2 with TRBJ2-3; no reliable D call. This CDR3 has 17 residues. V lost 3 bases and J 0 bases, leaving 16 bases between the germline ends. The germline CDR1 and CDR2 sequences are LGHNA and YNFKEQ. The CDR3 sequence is CASSQAPWRSSTDTQYF. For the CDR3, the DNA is TGTGCCAGCAGCCAGGCACCTTGGCGGTCCAGCACAGATACGCAGTATTTT.

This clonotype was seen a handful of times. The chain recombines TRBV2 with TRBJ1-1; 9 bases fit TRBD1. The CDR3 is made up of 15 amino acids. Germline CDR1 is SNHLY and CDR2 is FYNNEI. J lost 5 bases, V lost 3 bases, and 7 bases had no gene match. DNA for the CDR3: TGTGCCAGCAGTGAGGTGGGACAGGGTTATACTGAAGCTTTCTTT. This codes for CASSEVGQGYTEAFF.

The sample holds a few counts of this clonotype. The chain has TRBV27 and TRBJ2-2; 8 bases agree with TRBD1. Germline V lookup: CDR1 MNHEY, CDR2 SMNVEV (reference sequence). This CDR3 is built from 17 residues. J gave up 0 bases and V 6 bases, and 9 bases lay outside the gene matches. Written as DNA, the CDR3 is TGTGCCAGCAGCCGTGGACAGGGATACCCGAACACCGGGGAGCTGTTTTTT. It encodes CASSRGQGYPNTGELFF.

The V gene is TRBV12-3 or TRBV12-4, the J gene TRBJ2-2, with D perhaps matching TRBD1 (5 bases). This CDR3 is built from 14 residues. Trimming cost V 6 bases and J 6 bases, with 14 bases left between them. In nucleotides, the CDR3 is TGTGCCAGCAGCTACCTCCTAGGGGCCGGGGAGCTGTTTTTT. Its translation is CASSYLLGAGELFF.

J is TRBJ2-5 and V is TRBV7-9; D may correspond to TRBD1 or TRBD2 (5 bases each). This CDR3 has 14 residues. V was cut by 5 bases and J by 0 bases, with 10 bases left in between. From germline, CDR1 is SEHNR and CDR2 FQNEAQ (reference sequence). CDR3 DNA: TGTGCCAGCAGCCCACAGGACTACCAAGAGACCCAGTACTTC. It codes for CASSPQDYQETQYF.

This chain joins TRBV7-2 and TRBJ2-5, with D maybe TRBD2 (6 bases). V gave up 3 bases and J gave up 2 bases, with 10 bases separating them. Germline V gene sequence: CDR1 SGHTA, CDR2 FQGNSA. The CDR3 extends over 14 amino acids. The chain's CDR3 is CASSLDYQQETQYF. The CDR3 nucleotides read TGTGCCAGCAGCTTGGACTACCAACAAGAGACCCAGTACTTC.

The CDR3 DNA is TGTGCCAGCAAGACCCTCGGGACAGCCAGTTCACCCCTCCACTTT. As protein: CASKTLGTASSPLHF. This chain connects TRBV27 to TRBJ1-6; 7 bases match TRBD1. Per germline, CDR1 MNHEY and CDR2 SMNVEV (reference sequence). CDR3 length: 15 amino acids. The junction had 12 bases not matched to a gene; V was cut back by 7 bases and J by 9 bases.

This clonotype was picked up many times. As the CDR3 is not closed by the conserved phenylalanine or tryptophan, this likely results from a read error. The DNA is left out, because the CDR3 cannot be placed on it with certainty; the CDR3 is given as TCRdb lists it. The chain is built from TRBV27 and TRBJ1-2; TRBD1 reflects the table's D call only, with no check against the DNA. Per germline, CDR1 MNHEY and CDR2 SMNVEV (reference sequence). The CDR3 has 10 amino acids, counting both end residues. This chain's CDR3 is CASTPVGDRV.

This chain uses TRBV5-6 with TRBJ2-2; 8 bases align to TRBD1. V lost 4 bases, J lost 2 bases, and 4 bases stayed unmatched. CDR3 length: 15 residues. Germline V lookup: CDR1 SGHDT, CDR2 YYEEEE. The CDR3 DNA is TGTGCCAGCAGCCACGGACAGGGAAACACCGGGGAGCTGTTTTTT. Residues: CASSHGQGNTGELFF.

The CDR3 region is CASRPDRDYSGNTIYF. The CDR3 bases are TGTGCCAGCAGACCCGACAGGGATTACTCTGGAAACACCATATATTTT. The chain joins TRBV12-3 or TRBV12-4 to TRBJ1-3; 7 bases align to TRBD1. V shed 6 bases, J shed 0 bases, and the junction held 8 bases outside the gene matches. This CDR3 has 16 residues.